These T cell receptor beta chains were read from a single sample in a study of shared clonotypes between healthy human individuals. Assay: immunoSEQ multiplex PCR; the TCRdb copy retains only in-frame clones and omits some. The table records about 1.1 million clones, 75% to 80% of them present only once. Sequencing used memory CD4+ T cells from PBMCs. The receptors derive from a man between 18 and 35 years old in good health. Some clones in this sample may be carry-over from other donors' samples. Both conserved end residues are part of each CDR3. A D gene is named only where the DNA matches it firmly. Part of the rows lack a size; the others show once, few, many or a class for expanded clones.

j_gene | d_gene | abundance | v_gene | CDR3aa | CDR3nt
TRBJ1-2 | - | few | TRBV6-5 | CASSFHKGGYTF | TGTGCCAGCAGTTTCCATAAGGGCGGCTACACCTTC
TRBJ1-1 | - | - | TRBV21-1 | CASSAHRDMNTEAFF | TGTGCCAGCAGCGCCCACAGGGATATGAACACTGAAGCTTTCTTT
TRBJ2-3 | - | few | TRBV5-1 | CASSRSSTGTDTQYF | TGCGCCAGCAGCCGGAGTAGCACCGGCACAGATACGCAGTATTTT
TRBJ1-3 | TRBD1 | - | TRBV2 | CASSESGGYGNTIYF | TGTGCCAGCAGTGAATCAGGGGGCTATGGAAACACCATATATTTT
TRBJ2-3 | - | - | TRBV19 | CASSIVGRTLRGDTQYF | TGTGCCAGTAGTATAGTCGGTCGGACACTGAGAGGGGATACGCAGTATTTT
TRBJ2-3 | - | - | TRBV28 | CASSLGTSTDTQYF | TGTGCCAGCAGTTTAGGGACTAGCACAGATACGCAGTATTTT
TRBJ1-5 | TRBD1 | - | TRBV2 | CASSKGTGQDQPQHF | TGTGCCAGCAGTAAAGGGACAGGGCAGGATCAGCCCCAGCATTTT
TRBJ2-5 | - | once | TRBV30 | CAWSVRRTVQETQYF | TGTGCCTGGAGTGTAAGGCGGACAGTCCAAGAGACCCAGTACTTC
TRBJ1-2 | - | once | TRBV28 | CASSLLQGLSYGYTF | TGTGCCAGCAGTTTATTACAGGGACTTAGCTATGGCTACACCTTC
TRBJ1-4 | - | few | TRBV5-1 | CASSLTGPGEKLFF | TGCGCCAGCAGCTTGACGGGGCCGGGTGAAAAACTGTTTTTT
TRBJ1-4 | - | - | TRBV6-5 | CASSFLRLANEKLFF | TGTGCCAGCAGTTTCCTTCGCCTTGCTAATGAAAAACTGTTTTTT
TRBJ2-2 | - | - | TRBV7-8 | CASSLAQNTGELFF | TGTGCCAGCAGCTTAGCGCAAAATACCGGGGAGCTGTTTTTT
TRBJ2-7 | - | once | TRBV28 | CASAAYEQYF | TGTGCCTCCGCAGCATACGAGCAGTACTTC
TRBJ1-4 | - | - | TRBV7-9 | CASSPGGRTRNEKLFF | TGTGCCAGCAGCCCTGGGGGCCGCACACGGAATGAAAAACTGTTTTTT
TRBJ2-7 | - | - | TRBV27 | CASSTTGLLGYEQYF | TGTGCCAGCAGTACGACGGGGCTCCTGGGCTACGAGCAGTACTTC
TRBJ1-1 | - | - | TRBV7-6 | CASSLGTEAFF | TGTGCCAGCAGCTTGGGGACAGAAGCTTTCTTT
TRBJ1-5 | - | - | TRBV28 | CASSLPQVYSNQPQHF | TGTGCCAGCAGTCTACCGCAGGTCTATAGCAATCAGCCCCAGCATTTT